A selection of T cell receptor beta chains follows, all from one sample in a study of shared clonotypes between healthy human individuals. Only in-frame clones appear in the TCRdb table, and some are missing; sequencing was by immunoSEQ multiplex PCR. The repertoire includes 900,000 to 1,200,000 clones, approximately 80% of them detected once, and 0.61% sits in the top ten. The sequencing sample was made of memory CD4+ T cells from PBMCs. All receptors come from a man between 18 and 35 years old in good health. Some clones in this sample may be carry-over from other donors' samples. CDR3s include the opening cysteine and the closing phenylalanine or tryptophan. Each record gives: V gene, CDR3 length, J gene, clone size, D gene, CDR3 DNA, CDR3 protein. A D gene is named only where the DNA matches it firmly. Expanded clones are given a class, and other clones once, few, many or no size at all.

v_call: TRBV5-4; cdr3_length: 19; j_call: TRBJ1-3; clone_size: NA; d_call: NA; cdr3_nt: TGTGCCAGCAGCTTGGCTCCTCACGGTAGGGGGTCCTCTGGAAACACCATATATTTT; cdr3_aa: CASSLAPHGRGSSGNTIYF
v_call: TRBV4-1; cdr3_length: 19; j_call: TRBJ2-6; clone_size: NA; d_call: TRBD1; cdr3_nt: TGCGCCAGCAGCCAAGATCAAGACAGGGTCTACTCTGGGGCCAACGTCCTGACTTTC; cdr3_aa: CASSQDQDRVYSGANVLTF
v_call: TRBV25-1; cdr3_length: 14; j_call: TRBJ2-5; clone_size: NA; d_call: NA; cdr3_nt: TGTGCCAGCAGAAATCTGGGGGAATGGGAGACCCAGTACTTC; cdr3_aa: CASRNLGEWETQYF
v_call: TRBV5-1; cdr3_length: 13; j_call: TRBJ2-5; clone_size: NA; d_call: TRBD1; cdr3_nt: TGCGCCAGCAGCTTGGCAGGGGGAGAGACCCAGTACTTC; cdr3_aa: CASSLAGGETQYF
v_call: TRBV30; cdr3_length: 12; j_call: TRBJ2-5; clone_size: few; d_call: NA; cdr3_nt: TGTGCCCGGAGAACGGACCAAGAGACCCAGTACTTC; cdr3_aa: CARRTDQETQYF
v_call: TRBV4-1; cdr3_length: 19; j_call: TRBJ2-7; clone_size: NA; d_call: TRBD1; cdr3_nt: TGCGCCAGCAGCTCTTACCGGGACAGGGGGCGACTGAAAACCTACGAGCAGTACTTC; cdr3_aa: CASSSYRDRGRLKTYEQYF
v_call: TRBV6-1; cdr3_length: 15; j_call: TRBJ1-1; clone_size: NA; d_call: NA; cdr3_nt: TGTGCCAGCAGTGAAGGGGGGCTGGGGAACACTGAAGCTTTCTTT; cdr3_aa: CASSEGGLGNTEAFF
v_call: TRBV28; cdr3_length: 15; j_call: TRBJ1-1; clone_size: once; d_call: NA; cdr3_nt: TGTGCCAGCAGTGCACCAGGACATCCGAACACTGAAGCTTTCTTT; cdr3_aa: CASSAPGHPNTEAFF
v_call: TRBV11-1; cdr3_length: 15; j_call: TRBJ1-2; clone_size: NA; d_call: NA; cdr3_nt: TGTGCCAGCAGCCGTCGAGGGGAGGATTACTATGGCTACACCTTC; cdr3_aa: CASSRRGEDYYGYTF
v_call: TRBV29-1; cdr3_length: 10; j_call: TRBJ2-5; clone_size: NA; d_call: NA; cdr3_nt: TGCAGCGGCGGAAGAGAGACCCAGTACTTC; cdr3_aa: CSGGRETQYF
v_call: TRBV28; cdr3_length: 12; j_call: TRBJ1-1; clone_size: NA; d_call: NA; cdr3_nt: TGTGCCAGCAGTGGGCAGCGACCTGAAGCTTTCTTT; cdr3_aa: CASSGQRPEAFF
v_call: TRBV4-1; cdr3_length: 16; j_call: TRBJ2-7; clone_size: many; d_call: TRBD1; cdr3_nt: TGCGCCAGCAGCCAAGGCGAGGGACAGGGTGCCGGGGAGCAGTACTTC; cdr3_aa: CASSQGEGQGAGEQYF
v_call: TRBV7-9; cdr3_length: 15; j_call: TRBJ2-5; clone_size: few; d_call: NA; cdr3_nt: TGTGCCAGCAGCCCTTGGCGGGCCATCCGGGAGACCCAGTACTTC; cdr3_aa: CASSPWRAIRETQYF
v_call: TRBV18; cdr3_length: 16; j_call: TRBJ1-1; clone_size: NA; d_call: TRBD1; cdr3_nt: TGTGCCAGCTCACCAGGACAGGGGAGGTTAATAGTATCGGCTTTCTTT; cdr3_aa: CASSPGQGRLIVSAFF
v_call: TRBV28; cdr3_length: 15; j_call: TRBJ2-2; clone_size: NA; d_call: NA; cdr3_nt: TGTGCCAGCAGTTTATGGGCGGTAGGCACCGGGGAGCTGTTTTTT; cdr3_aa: CASSLWAVGTGELFF
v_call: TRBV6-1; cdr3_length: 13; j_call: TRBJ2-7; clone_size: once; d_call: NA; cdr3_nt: TGTGCCAGCAGTGATCAGTTGGGGGACGAGCAGTACTTC; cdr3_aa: CASSDQLGDEQYF
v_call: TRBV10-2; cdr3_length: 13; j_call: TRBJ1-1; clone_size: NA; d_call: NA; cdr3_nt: TGCGCCAGCAGGAGAGCAGGGACAACTGAAGCTTTCTTT; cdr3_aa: CASRRAGTTEAFF
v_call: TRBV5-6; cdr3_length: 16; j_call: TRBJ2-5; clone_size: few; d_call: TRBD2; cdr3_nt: TGTGCCAGCAGCTTGGGTTTCCAGCGGGGCTCTGAGACCCAGTACTTC; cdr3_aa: CASSLGFQRGSETQYF
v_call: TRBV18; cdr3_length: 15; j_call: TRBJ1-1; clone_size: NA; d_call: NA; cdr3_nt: TGTGCCAGCTCGTGGTTAGGACTCCCCAACACTGAAGCTTTCTTT; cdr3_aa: CASSWLGLPNTEAFF
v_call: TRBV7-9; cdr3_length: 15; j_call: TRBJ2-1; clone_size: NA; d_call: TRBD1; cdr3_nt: TGTGCCAGCAGCTTACGTGGGGACAGGGCCAATGAGCAGTTCTTC; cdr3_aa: CASSLRGDRANEQFF
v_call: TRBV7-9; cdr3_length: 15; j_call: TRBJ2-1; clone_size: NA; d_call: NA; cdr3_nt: TGTGCCAGCAGCCGAGTAGGGGGGCGGATCGGTGAGCAGTTCTTC; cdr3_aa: CASSRVGGRIGEQFF
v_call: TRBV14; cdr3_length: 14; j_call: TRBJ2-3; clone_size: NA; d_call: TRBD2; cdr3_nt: TGTGCCAGCAGCCAAAGAGCGGGGGGAGATACGCAGTATTTT; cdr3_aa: CASSQRAGGDTQYF
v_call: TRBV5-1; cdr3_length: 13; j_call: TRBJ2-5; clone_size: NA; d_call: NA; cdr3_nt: TGCGCCAGCAGCATCAGGGAACAAGAGACCCAGTACTTC; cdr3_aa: CASSIREQETQYF
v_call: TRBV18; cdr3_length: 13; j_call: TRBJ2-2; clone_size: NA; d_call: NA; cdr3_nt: TGTGCCAGCCTCCAGAGGGTCCCCGGGGAGCTGTTTTTT; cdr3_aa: CASLQRVPGELFF
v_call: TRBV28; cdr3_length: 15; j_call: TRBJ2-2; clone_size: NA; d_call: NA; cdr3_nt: TGTGCCAGCAGCCCCACCCTACCGAACACCGGGGAGCTGTTTTTT; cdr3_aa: CASSPTLPNTGELFF
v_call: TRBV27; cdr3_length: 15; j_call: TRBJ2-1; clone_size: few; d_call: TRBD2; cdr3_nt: TGTGCCAGCAGTTTACAGGGACTAACATACAATGAGCAGTTCTTC; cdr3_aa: CASSLQGLTYNEQFF
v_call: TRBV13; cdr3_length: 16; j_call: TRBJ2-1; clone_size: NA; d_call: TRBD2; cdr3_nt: TGTGCCAGCAGCCTATTGACTAGCGGGAGGGGAAATGAGCAGTTCTTC; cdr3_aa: CASSLLTSGRGNEQFF
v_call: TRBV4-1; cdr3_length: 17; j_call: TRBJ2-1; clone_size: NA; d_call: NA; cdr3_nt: TGCGCCAGCAGCCAAGAGATAATGTTAGTATCGGGGAGTCGCTATTTCTTC; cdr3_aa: CASSQEIMLVSGSRYFF
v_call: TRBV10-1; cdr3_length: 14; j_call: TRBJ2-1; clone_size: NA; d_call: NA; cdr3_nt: TGCGCCAGCAGTCTCAGCGGACAGACCCATGAGCAGTTCTTC; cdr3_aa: CASSLSGQTHEQFF
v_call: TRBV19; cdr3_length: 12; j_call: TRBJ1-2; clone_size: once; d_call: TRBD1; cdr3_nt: TGTGCCAGTAATGACAGGGGGTATGGCTACACCTTC; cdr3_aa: CASNDRGYGYTF
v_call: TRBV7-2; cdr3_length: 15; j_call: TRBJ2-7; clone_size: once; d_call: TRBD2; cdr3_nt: TGTGCCAGCAGCTTGGTAGCGGGAGGGATTCGCGAGCAGTACTTC; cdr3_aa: CASSLVAGGIREQYF
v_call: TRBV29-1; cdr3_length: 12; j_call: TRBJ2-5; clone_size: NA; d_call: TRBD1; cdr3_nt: TGCAGCGTTTACAGGGGGGATGAGACCCAGTACTTC; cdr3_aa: CSVYRGDETQYF
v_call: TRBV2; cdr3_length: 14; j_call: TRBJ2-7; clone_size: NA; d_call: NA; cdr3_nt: TGTGCCAGCAGTGAAAGGACAGCCAGCTACGAGCAGTACTTC; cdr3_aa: CASSERTASYEQYF
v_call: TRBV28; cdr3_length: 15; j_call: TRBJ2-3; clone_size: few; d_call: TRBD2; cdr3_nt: TGTGCCAGCAGTTTTGGTCTAGCGGAAACAGATACGCAGTATTTT; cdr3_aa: CASSFGLAETDTQYF
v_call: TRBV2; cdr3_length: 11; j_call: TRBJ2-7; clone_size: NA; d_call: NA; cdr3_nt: TGTGCCAGTGGGGGAGGTTACGAGCAGTACTTC; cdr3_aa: CASGGGYEQYF
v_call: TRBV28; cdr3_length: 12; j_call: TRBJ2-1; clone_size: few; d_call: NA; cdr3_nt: TGTGCCAGCAGTTTACTTAGCGGTGAGCAGTTCTTC; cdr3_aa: CASSLLSGEQFF
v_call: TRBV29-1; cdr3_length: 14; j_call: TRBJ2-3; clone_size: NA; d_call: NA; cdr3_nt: TGCAGCGTTGGTCAGGCGGGCCCTGGGGATACGCAGTATTTT; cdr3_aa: CSVGQAGPGDTQYF
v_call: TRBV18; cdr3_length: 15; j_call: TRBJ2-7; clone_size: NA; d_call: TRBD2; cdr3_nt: TGTGCCAGCTCACCGTCCGGGACTAGCGATTACGAGCAGTACTTC; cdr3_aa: CASSPSGTSDYEQYF
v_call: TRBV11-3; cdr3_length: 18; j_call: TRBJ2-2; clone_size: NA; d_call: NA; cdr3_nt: TGTGCCAGCAGCTTAGTAGGGATGTTCAGGGTAAACACCGGGGAGCTGTTTTTT; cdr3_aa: CASSLVGMFRVNTGELFF
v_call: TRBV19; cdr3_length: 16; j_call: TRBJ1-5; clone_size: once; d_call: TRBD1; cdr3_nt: TGTGCCAGTAGTATTCTCGGACAGGTTCTGAGTCAGCCCCAGCATTTT; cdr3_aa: CASSILGQVLSQPQHF
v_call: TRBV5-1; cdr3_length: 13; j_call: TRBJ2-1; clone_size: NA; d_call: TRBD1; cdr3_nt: TGCGCCAGCAGCCGGGACAGAAACAATGAGCAGTTCTTC; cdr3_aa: CASSRDRNNEQFF
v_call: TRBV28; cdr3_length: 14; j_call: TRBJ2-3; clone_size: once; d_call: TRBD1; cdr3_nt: TGTGCCAGCAGGACGGCAGGGGGCACTGGTACGCAGTATTTT; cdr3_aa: CASRTAGGTGTQYF
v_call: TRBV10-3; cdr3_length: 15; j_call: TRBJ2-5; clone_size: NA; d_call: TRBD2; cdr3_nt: TGTGCCATCAGTGACCAGACTAGCGGAAAAGAGACCCAGTACTTC; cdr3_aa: CAISDQTSGKETQYF
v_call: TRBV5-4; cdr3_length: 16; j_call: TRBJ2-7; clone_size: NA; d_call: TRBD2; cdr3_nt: TGTGCCAGCAGCTCAGGGACTAGCGGGAGGGCCTCCGAGCAGTACTTC; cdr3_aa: CASSSGTSGRASEQYF
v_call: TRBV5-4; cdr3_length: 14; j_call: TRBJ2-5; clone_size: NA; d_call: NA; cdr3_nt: TGTGCCAGCAGCTTTTTAGCAGGGCAAGAGACCCAGTACTTC; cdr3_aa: CASSFLAGQETQYF
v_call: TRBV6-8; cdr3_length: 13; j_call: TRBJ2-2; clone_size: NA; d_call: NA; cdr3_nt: TGTGCCAGCAGTTACCCCCCCACCGGGGAGCTGTTTTTT; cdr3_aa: CASSYPPTGELFF
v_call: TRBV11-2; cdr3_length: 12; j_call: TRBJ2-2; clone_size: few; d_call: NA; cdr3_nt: TGTGCCAGCAGCCTGAACGTCGGGGAGCTGTTTTTT; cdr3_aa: CASSLNVGELFF
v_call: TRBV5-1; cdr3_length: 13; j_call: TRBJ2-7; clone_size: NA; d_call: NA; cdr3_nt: TGCGCCAGCTCTGAAGTAGGTTCCTACGAGCAGTACTTC; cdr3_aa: CASSEVGSYEQYF
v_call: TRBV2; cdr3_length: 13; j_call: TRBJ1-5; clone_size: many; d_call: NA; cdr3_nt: TGTGCCAGCACGGGGGCCATCAATCAGCCCCAGCATTTT; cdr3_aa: CASTGAINQPQHF
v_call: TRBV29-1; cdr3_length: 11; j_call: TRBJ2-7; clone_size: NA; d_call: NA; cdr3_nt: TGCAGCGTTGGACAGAACTACGAGCAGTACTTC; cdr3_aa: CSVGQNYEQYF
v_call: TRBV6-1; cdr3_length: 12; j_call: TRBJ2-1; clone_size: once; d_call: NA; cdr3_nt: TGTGCCAGCAGTGTCAACGGGGCTTTGGAGTTCTTC; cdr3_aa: CASSVNGALEFF
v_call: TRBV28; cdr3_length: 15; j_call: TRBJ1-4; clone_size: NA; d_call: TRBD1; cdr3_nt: TGTGCCAGCACCCTTCAGGGACAGGGGGGTGAAAAACTGTTTTTT; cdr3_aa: CASTLQGQGGEKLFF
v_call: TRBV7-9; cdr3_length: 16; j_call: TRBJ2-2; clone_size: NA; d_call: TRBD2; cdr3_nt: TGTGCCAGCACCCAAAGTAGCGGGCCGAACACCGGGGAGCTGTTTTTT; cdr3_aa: CASTQSSGPNTGELFF